Following are 31 T cell receptor beta chains from one sample sequenced in a study of T-cell reconstitution after alpha-beta-depleted transplantation in children. It was with unique molecular identifiers that the TCRbeta library was prepared. Each CDR3 protein is one row after TCRdb ran MiXCR on the PCR reads. Of under 85,000 distinct CDR3 sequences in the sample, 15% to 20% were seen once. Sample: PBMCs, mostly from graft donor cells, taken 360 days after TCRalphabeta/CD19-depleted stem cell transplant. The receptors here all came from a male patient between 2 and 10 years old who had a stem cell transplant for acute lymphoblastic leukemia, so the T cells may come from the graft donor.

This clonotype was counted between two and nine times. The chain is built from TRBV6-1 and TRBJ2-7; the match to TRBD1 covers 7 bases. With V trimmed by 10 bases and J by 3 bases, 15 bases remained unmatched. The CDR3 loop spans 15 amino acids. Germline CDR1 is MNHNS and CDR2 is SASEGT. The CDR3 protein is CATHKQTGSNYEQYF. In nucleotides, the CDR3 is TGTGCCACCCATAAACAGACAGGGTCCAACTACGAGCAGTACTTC.

This sequence joins TRBV7-9 and TRBJ1-5, with TRBD1 matching over 7 bases. Trimming cost V 8 bases and J 2 bases; bases outside gene matches: 0. Germline CDR1 and CDR2: SEHNR and FQNEAQ (reference sequence). This CDR3 contains 12 residues. In DNA form, the CDR3 reads TGTGCCAGCGGGACAGGCAATCAGCCCCAGCATTTT. This codes for CASGTGNQPQHF.

This clonotype was observed a few times. The chain employs TRBV2 and TRBJ2-6; possible D gene TRBD1, 5 bases. The V end was cut by 9 bases, the J end by 0 bases, with 6 bases between. The CDR3 runs 13 residues. Germline-derived CDR1 and CDR2 are SNHLY and FYNNEI. This chain's CDR3 is CARDSSGANVLTF. CDR3 DNA: TGTGCCAGAGACAGCTCTGGGGCCAACGTCCTGACTTTC.

This clonotype was recorded many times. The chain recombines TRBV25-1 with TRBJ2-5; D is ambiguous. Trimming left V 4 bases short and J 1 base short, with 10 bases between. Germline V gene data show CDR1 as MGHDK and CDR2 as SYGVNS. The CDR3 has 14 amino acids. The CDR3 DNA reads TGTGCCAGCAGTGGAACATTTCGCCAAGAGACCCAGTACTTC. Residues: CASSGTFRQETQYF.

This clonotype was detected only once. The chain combines TRBV4-1 with TRBJ2-5, with 12 bases identical to TRBD2. CDR3 length equals 17 residues. Germline V gene lookup returns CDR1 MGHRA and CDR2 YSYEKL. V shed 3 bases and J 5 bases; nucleotides not matched to a gene: 10. The CDR3 coding sequence is TGCGCCAGCAGCCACTACTCACTAGCGGGAGGAGGGGAGACCCAGTACTTC. Protein: CASSHYSLAGGGETQYF.

This clonotype was seen a handful of times. The chain carries TRBV12-3 or TRBV12-4 and TRBJ2-3; D not resolved. This CDR3 region has 15 residues. The V end lost 4 bases, the J end lost 1 base, and 12 bases lay between the germline ends. The chain's CDR3 is CASSYLGHRTDTQYF. The CDR3 nucleotides read TGTGCCAGCAGTTATCTGGGTCACCGCACAGATACGCAGTATTTT.

In this sample, this clonotype turned up a few times. The V and J genes are TRBV7-9 and TRBJ2-5, with 12 bases fitting TRBD2. The CDR3 length is 15 residues. Germline CDR1 and CDR2: SEHNR and FQNEAQ (reference sequence). J was trimmed by 5 bases and V by 5 bases; bases with no gene match: 6. CDR3 DNA: TGTGCCAGCAGCACTAGCGGGAGGCCTTCCGAGACCCAGTACTTC. Its protein product is CASSTSGRPSETQYF.

This clonotype was detected only a few times. The chain carries TRBV4-1 and TRBJ2-2; 8 bases fit TRBD1. CDR1 and CDR2 (germline): MGHRA, YSYEKL. The CDR3 spans 17 residues. V lost 0 bases and J lost 3; bases outside the gene matches: 6. As DNA, the CDR3 is TGCGCCAGCAGCCAAGACAGAAGGACAGGGTACACCGGGGAGCTGTTTTTT. Translation gives CASSQDRRTGYTGELFF.

The chain joins TRBV5-1 to TRBJ2-3; perhaps TRBD2 as D (6 bases). V lost 4 bases, J lost 3 bases, and 18 bases lay in between. The CDR3 loop spans 16 amino acids. The germline CDR1 and CDR2 sequences are SGHRS and YFSETQ. DNA for the CDR3: TGCGCCAGCAGCCCAACCCGGGACTCGGGGACAGATACGCAGTATTTT. This codes for CASSPTRDSGTDTQYF. Supplemented by reference TRBV5-1 and TRBJ2-3, the full variable domain reads KAGVTQTPRYLIKTRGQQVTLSCSPISGHRSVSWYQQTPGQGLQFLFEYFSETQRNKGNFPGRFSGRQFSNSRSEMNVSTLELGDSALYLCASSPTRDSGTDTQYFGPGTRLTVL.

This clonotype was counted a few times. This sequence joins TRBV11-2 and TRBJ2-7; 10 nucleotides line up with TRBD2. V shed 2 bases, J shed 4 bases, and the junction held 5 bases outside the gene matches. This CDR3 has 15 residues. The V gene's germline CDR1 is SGHAT and CDR2 FQNNGV. The DNA for the CDR3 is TGTGCCAGCAGCTTATCTAGCGGGAGCTCTTACGAGCAGTACTTC. Its translation is CASSLSSGSSYEQYF.

The rearrangement links TRBV6-6 to TRBJ1-2, with unresolved D. CDR1 and CDR2 (germline): MNHNY, SVGAGI (reference sequence). The CDR3 loop spans 14 amino acids. Trimming took 1 base from V and 3 from J, leaving 9 bases between them. For the CDR3, the DNA is TGTGCCAGCAGTTACTTTGGGATTTACTATGGCTACACCTTC. This gives the protein CASSYFGIYYGYTF.

This clonotype was counted ten times or more. Mismatch with germline at one junction end may stem from a read error. The chain recombines TRBV12-3 or TRBV12-4 with TRBJ2-1; 12 positions agree with TRBD2. The CDR3 is 12 residues long. The CDR3 protein is CASSALWTSGVF. In nucleotides, the CDR3 is TGTGCCAGCAGTGCGTTATGGACTAGCGGGGTCTTC.

The V and J genes are TRBV12-3 or TRBV12-4 and TRBJ2-1; D is uncertain. V shed 1 base and J shed 12 bases, with 10 bases lying between them. CDR3 length: 12 amino acids. CDR3 residues: CASSLGSVGQFF. CDR3 bases: TGTGCCAGCAGTTTAGGTTCCGTAGGGCAGTTCTTC.

This chain links TRBV20-1 with TRBJ2-5; possible D gene TRBD1, 6 bases. Germline CDR1 reads DFQATT; CDR2 reads SNEGSKA (reference sequence). This CDR3 is 12 amino acids long. V lost 5 bases to trimming and J lost 1 base, with 8 bases between them. Here the CDR3 reads CSAFRGQETQYF. CDR3 DNA: TGCAGTGCTTTCAGGGGCCAAGAGACCCAGTACTTC.

V is TRBV2 and J is TRBJ2-5; D is uncertain. Germline CDR1 and CDR2: SNHLY and FYNNEI. V was pared by 3 bases and J by 3 bases, with 2 bases between. The CDR3 covers 11 residues. The CDR3 bases are TGTGCCAGCAGTGATGAAGAGACCCAGTACTTC. As protein: CASSDEETQYF.

This clonotype was counted between two and nine times. The gene calls are TRBV5-1 and TRBJ2-7; D might be TRBD1 or TRBD2, each matching 5 bases. Germline CDR1 is SGHRS and CDR2 is YFSETQ. Trimming took 0 bases from V and 3 from J, leaving 13 bases between them. The CDR3 is 15 amino acids. CDR3 in DNA: TGCGCCAGCAGCTTGGGGGGCTCCCGGGGCTACGAGCAGTACTTC. Protein: CASSLGGSRGYEQYF.

The genes are TRBV20-1 and TRBJ2-5, with D maybe TRBD1 (6 bases). Germline V gene sequence: CDR1 DFQATT, CDR2 SNEGSKA (reference sequence). This CDR3 is built from 13 residues. Trimming shortened V by 7 bases and J by 5 bases, and 17 bases separated the two germline ends. In DNA, the CDR3 is TGCAGTGACGACAGGTACCTGGGCGAGACCCAGTACTTC. Residues: CSDDRYLGETQYF.

V gene TRBV5-1 combines with J gene TRBJ2-7; TRBD2 matches 9 bases. Germline CDR1 is SGHRS and CDR2 is YFSETQ. Trimming removed 4 bases from V and 1 base from J; junction bases left unmatched: 9. The CDR3 length is 16 residues. This CDR3 is CASSLTPAGGSYEQYF. Written as DNA, the CDR3 is TGCGCCAGCAGCCTGACCCCGGCGGGAGGGTCCTACGAGCAGTACTTC.

The table lists this clonotype with many counts. The chain links TRBV12-3 or TRBV12-4 to TRBJ1-1; D is undetermined. Trimming took off 2 bases at V and 5 bases at J, with 12 bases between the two ends. CDR3 length equals 14 residues. The DNA of the CDR3 is TGTGCCAGCAGTTTAAGCGGACTGGGGACTGAAGCTTTCTTT. Protein product: CASSLSGLGTEAFF.

This clonotype has a count of ten or more. This sequence joins TRBV6-2 or TRBV6-3 and TRBJ2-7, with D perhaps TRBD1 (6 bases). Trimming pared 6 bases from V and 3 bases from J, leaving 18 bases between. The CDR3 loop spans 15 amino acids. The V gene's germline CDR1 is MNHEY and CDR2 SVGEGT. CDR3 bases: TGTGCCAGCAGACGTTGGACAGCTCATCTCTACGAGCAGTACTTC. Translation gives CASRRWTAHLYEQYF.

There are a few counts of this clonotype. The chain carries TRBV5-1 and TRBJ2-7; D is perhaps TRBD1 (6 bases). The length of the CDR3 is 13 residues. CDR1 and CDR2 from the germline V gene are SGHRS and YFSETQ. With 1 base removed from V and 3 bases from J, the gap between germline ends came to 8 bases. The CDR3 DNA is TGCGCCAGCAGCTTGTGGACAGACTACGAGCAGTACTTC. Amino acid sequence: CASSLWTDYEQYF. The full variable domain, in which reference TRBV5-1 and TRBJ2-7 provide the parts outside the CDR3, is KAGVTQTPRYLIKTRGQQVTLSCSPISGHRSVSWYQQTPGQGLQFLFEYFSETQRNKGNFPGRFSGRQFSNSRSEMNVSTLELGDSALYLCASSLWTDYEQYFGPGTRLTVT.

V usage is TRBV27 and J usage is TRBJ1-1; no definite D call. Trimming left V 5 bases short and J 4 bases short, with 11 bases between. Germline-derived CDR1 and CDR2 are MNHEY and SMNVEV (reference sequence). The CDR3 contains 13 residues. The CDR3 loop is CASSTRSSTEAFF. CDR3 nucleotides: TGTGCCAGCAGTACCCGGTCAAGCACTGAAGCTTTCTTT.

This clonotype was counted at least ten times. CDR3 DNA: TGTGCCATCAGTGAGTTAATAGCGGGACTCGCAGATACGCAGTATTTT. Encoded protein: CAISELIAGLADTQYF. V and J are TRBV10-3 and TRBJ2-3; 8 positions agree with TRBD2. The CDR3 consists of 16 residues. Per germline, CDR1 ENHRY and CDR2 SYGVKD. With V trimmed by 1 base and J by 4 bases, 7 bases remained unmatched.

This clonotype was picked up many times. V and J are TRBV10-3 and TRBJ1-2; D uncertain. V dropped 3 bases and J dropped 3 bases, with 5 bases sitting between them. The CDR3 spans 12 residues. CDR1 is ENHRY, CDR2 SYGVKD, per germline. The CDR3 protein is CAISERHYGYTF. CDR3 DNA: TGTGCCATCAGTGAACGTCACTATGGCTACACCTTC.

The CDR3 bases are TGTGCCAGCAGTGAATATCCCGGGACTAGCGGGAGGACATATGAGCAGTTCTTC. It yields the protein CASSEYPGTSGRTYEQFF. The V call is TRBV25-1, the J call TRBJ2-1; 15 bases are shared with TRBD2. The CDR3 runs 18 residues. CDR1 and CDR2 from the germline V gene are MGHDK and SYGVNS. The V gene end was trimmed by 0 bases and the J gene end by 8 bases; junction bases not matched to a gene: 8.

This clonotype was seen ten or more times. The chain recombines TRBV6-5 with TRBJ2-7; D unresolved. This CDR3 comprises 19 residues. V shed 2 bases and J shed 2 bases, with 25 bases lying between them. Germline CDR1 MNHEY, CDR2 SVGAGI. The CDR3 DNA is TGTGCCAGCAGTTACAAGCGTCGGGTCGGACGAGGAGACCCCTACGAGCAGTACTTC. This sequence encodes CASSYKRRVGRGDPYEQYF.

The chain employs TRBV5-5 and TRBJ2-3; D may be TRBD1 or TRBD2 (5 bases each). The CDR3 is made up of 13 amino acids. The germline gives CDR1 SGHKS, CDR2 YYEKEE (reference sequence). The ends were cut back, 8 bases at V and 7 bases at J, with 17 bases in the middle. As DNA, the CDR3 is TGTGCCAGGGGCCTGGGACCCTCCAATACGCAGTATTTT. Residues: CARGLGPSNTQYF.

This clonotype was observed a few times. V gene TRBV2 combines with J gene TRBJ2-1, with TRBD2 identical over 9 bases. Germline CDR1 SNHLY, CDR2 FYNNEI. After removal of 1 base from V and 6 bases from J, the junction contained 7 bases not matched to a gene. The CDR3 runs 16 residues. The CDR3 protein is CASSEGASGVRNEQFF. The CDR3 DNA is TGTGCCAGCAGTGAAGGGGCTAGCGGGGTACGCAATGAGCAGTTCTTC.

This chain joins TRBV4-1 and TRBJ2-2; unclear D gene. The CDR3 loop spans 15 amino acids. The germline V gene encodes CDR1 MGHRA and CDR2 YSYEKL. Between the trimmed V and J ends, which lost 1 base and 4 bases, there was a span of 10 bases. CDR3 in amino acids: CASSQGEVGTGELFF. The CDR3 nucleotides read TGCGCCAGCAGCCAAGGAGAGGTCGGCACCGGGGAGCTGTTTTTT.

In DNA form, the CDR3 reads TGCGCCAGCAGCTTGGTCTTGGGACAGCCAATCTACGAGCAGTACTTC. Protein: CASSLVLGQPIYEQYF. The chain links TRBV5-1 to TRBJ2-7; 7 bases agree with TRBD1. Germline values: CDR1 SGHRS, CDR2 YFSETQ. Trimming removed 0 bases from V and 3 bases from J; junction bases left unmatched: 9. There are 16 residues in the CDR3.

The V call is TRBV12-3 or TRBV12-4, the J call TRBJ2-2, with 13 positions matching TRBD2. The CDR3 contains 18 residues. The trim removed 5 bases at V and 6 bases at J, leaving 12 bases unmatched. CDR3 DNA sequence: TGTGCCAGCAGTCTCCGTCCACTAGCGGGAGGGCCTCCCGGGGAGCTGTTTTTT. This translates into CASSLRPLAGGPPGELFF.